The present T cell receptor (beta chain) was sequenced within a study of PD-L1 blockade in urothelial cancer. Looking at the study overall: Male sex and bladder-origin urothelial cancer characterized about 85% of the roughly 29 patients. T cells numbered a median of 141,255 in the blood samples.

As concerns this clone: Its antigen is unidentified.

Germline CDR1 is ENHRY and CDR2 is SYGVKD. The CDR3 runs to 15 residues. V lost 0 bases, J lost 8 bases, and 5 bases stayed unmatched. Sample time point: peripheral blood 6 weeks after treatment start. The study enrolled patients with locally advanced or metastatic urothelial carcinoma. The data were produced by immunoSEQ multiplex PCR, yet TCRdb's version contains in-frame clones alone and is incomplete. Among some 40,000 clones listed, less than 95% were seen once. The study, taken as a whole, reports: Stronger expansion of tumor-associated clones in blood at 3 weeks distinguished durable-benefit patients.

The chain combines TRBV10-3 with TRBJ2-1, with 9 bases identical to TRBD2. The source is a man aged 65 to 79 with urothelial cancer. The material sequenced was PBMCs, taken around atezolizumab (anti-PD-L1) treatment. The CDR3, as DNA: TGTGCCATCAGTGAGTCGGGACTAGCCTTCGATGAGCAGTTCTTC. Amino acid sequence: CAISESGLAFDEQFF.